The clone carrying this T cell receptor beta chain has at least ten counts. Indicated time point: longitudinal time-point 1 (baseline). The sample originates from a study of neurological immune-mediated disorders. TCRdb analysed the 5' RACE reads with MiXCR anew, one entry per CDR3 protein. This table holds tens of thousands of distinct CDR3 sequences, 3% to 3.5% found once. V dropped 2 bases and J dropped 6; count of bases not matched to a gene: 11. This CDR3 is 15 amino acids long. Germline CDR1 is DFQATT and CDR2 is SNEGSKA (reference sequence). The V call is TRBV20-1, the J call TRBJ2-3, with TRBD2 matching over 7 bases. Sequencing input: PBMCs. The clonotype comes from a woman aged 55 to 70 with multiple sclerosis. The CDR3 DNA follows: TGCAGTGCTAGATTGGCGGGGGTTAGGGTTGATACGCAGTATTTT. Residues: CSARLAGVRVDTQYF.